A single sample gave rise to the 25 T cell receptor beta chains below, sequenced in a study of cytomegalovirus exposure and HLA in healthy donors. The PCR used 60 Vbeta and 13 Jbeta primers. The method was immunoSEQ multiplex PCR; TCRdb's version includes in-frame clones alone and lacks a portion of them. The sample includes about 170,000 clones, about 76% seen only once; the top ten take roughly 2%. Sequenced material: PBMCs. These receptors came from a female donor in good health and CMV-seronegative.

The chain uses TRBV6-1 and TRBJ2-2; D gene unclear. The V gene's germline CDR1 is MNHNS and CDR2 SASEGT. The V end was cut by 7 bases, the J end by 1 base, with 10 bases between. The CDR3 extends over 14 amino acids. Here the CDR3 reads CASMTEKNTGELFF. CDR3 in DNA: TGTGCCAGCATGACGGAGAAGAACACCGGGGAGCTGTTTTTT.

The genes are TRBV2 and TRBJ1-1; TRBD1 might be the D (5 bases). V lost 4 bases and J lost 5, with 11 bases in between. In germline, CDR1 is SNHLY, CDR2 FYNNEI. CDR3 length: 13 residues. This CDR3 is CASSAQGRTEAFF. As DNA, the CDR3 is TGTGCCAGCAGTGCCCAGGGAAGGACTGAAGCTTTCTTT.

CDR3 coding DNA: TGTGCCAGCAGCCCCCGGACCGGGATCGCAACTAATGAAAAACTGTTTTTT. It codes for CASSPRTGIATNEKLFF. The genes are TRBV7-9 and TRBJ1-4; D is ambiguous. V dropped 5 bases and J dropped 0 bases, with 16 bases sitting between them. Germline loops: CDR1 SEHNR, CDR2 FQNEAQ (reference sequence). CDR3 length: 17 amino acids.

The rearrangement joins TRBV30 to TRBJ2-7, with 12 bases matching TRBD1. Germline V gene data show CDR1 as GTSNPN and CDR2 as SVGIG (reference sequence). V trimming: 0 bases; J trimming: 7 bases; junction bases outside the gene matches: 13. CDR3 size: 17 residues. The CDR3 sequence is CAWSVNGKGQGAREQYF. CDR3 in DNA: TGTGCCTGGAGTGTAAACGGAAAGGGACAGGGGGCACGAGAGCAGTACTTC.

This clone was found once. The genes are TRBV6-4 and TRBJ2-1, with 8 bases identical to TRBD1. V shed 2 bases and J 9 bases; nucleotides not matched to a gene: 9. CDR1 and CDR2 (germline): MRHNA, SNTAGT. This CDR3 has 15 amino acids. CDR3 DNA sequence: TGTGCCAGCAGTGACGGACAGGGCCCCTTTAGTGAGCAGTTCTTC. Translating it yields CASSDGQGPFSEQFF.

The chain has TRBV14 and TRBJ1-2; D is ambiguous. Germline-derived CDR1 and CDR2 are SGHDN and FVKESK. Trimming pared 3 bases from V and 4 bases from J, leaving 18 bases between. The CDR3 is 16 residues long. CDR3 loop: CASSQWVSTSPYGYTF. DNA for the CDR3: TGTGCCAGCAGCCAGTGGGTCTCGACTTCTCCCTATGGCTACACCTTC. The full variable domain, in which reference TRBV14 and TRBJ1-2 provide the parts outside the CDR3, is EAGVTQFPSHSVIEKGQTVTLRCDPISGHDNLYWYRRVMGKEIKFLLHFVKESKQDESGMPNNRFLAERTGGTYSTLKVQPAELEDSGVYFCASSQWVSTSPYGYTFGSGTRLTVV.

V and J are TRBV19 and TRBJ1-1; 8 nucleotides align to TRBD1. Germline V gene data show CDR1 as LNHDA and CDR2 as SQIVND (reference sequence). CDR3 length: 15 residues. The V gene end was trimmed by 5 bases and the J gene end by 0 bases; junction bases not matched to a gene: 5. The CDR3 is CASSVGQGMNTEAFF. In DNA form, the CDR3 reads TGTGCCAGTAGTGTAGGACAGGGCATGAACACTGAAGCTTTCTTT.

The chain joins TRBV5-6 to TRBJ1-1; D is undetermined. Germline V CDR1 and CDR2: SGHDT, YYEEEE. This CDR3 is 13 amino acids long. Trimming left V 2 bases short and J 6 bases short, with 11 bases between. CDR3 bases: TGTGCCAGCAGCTTCATCGGGTGGCCTGAAGCTTTCTTT. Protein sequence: CASSFIGWPEAFF.

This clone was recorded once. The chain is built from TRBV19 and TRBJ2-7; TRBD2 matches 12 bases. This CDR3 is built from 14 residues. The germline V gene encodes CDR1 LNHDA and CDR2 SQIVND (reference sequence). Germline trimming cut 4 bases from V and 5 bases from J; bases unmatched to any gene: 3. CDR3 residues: CASSTLAGGHEQYF. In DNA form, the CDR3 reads TGTGCCAGTAGTACACTAGCGGGAGGCCACGAGCAGTACTTC. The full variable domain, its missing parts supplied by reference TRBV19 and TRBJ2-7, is DGGITQSPKYLFRKEGQNVTLSCEQNLNHDAMYWYRQDPGQGLRLIYYSQIVNDFQKGDIAEGYSVSREKKESFPLTVTSAQKNPTAFYLCASSTLAGGHEQYFGPGTRLTVT.

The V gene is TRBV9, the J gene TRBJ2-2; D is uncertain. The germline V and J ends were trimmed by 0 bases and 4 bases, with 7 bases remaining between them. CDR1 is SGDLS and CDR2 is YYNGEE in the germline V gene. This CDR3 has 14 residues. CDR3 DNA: TGTGCCAGCAGCGTAGTGGCTTCCACCGGGGAGCTGTTTTTT. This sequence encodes CASSVVASTGELFF. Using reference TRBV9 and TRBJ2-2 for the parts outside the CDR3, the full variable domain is DSGVTQTPKHLITATGQRVTLRCSPRSGDLSVYWYQQSLDQGLQFLIQYYNGEERAKGNILERFSAQQFPDLHSELNLSSLELGDSALYFCASSVVASTGELFFGEGSRLTVL.

In DNA, the CDR3 is TGTGCCAGCAGCTTAGTTCAATCGGTAGAAGCTTTCTTT. Protein product: CASSLVQSVEAFF. The chain carries TRBV11-2 and TRBJ1-1; D remains ambiguous. The germline V gene has CDR1 SGHAT and CDR2 FQNNGV. This CDR3 has 13 residues. Trimming pared 1 base from V and 8 bases from J, leaving 11 bases between.

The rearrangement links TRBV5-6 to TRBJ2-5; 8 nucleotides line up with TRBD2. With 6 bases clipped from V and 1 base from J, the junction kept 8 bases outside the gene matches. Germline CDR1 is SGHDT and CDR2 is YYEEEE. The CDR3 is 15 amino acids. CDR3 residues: CASIDAGGTQETQYF. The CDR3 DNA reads TGTGCCAGCATCGACGCGGGGGGAACCCAAGAGACCCAGTACTTC.

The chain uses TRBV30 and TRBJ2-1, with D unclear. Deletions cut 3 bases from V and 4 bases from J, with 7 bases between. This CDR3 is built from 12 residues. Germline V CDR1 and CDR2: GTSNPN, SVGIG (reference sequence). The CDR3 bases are TGTGCCTGGAGCTATAAATACAATGAGCAGTTCTTC. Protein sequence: CAWSYKYNEQFF. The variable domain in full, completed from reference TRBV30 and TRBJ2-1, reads SQTIHQWPATLVQPVGSPLSLECTVEGTSNPNLYWYRQAAGRGLQLLFYSVGIGQISSEVPQNLSASRPQDRQFILSSKKLLLSDSGFYLCAWSYKYNEQFFGPGTRLTVL.

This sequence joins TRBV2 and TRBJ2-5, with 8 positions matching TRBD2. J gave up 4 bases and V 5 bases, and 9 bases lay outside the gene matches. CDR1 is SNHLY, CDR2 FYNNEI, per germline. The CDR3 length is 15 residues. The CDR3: CASSPPGTSRETQYF. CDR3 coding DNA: TGTGCCAGCAGTCCCCCCGGGACTAGTCGAGAGACCCAGTACTTC.

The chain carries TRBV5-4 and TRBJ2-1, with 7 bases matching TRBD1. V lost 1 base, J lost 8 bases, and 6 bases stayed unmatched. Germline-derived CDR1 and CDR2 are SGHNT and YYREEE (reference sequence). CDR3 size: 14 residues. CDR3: CASSLTGQQDEQFF. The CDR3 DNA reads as TGTGCCAGCAGCTTGACGGGACAGCAGGATGAGCAGTTCTTC.

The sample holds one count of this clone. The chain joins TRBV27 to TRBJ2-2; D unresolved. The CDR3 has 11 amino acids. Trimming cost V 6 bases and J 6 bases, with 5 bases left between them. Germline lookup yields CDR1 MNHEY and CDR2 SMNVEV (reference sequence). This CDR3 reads CASSTAGELFF. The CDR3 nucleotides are TGTGCCAGCAGCACAGCCGGGGAGCTGTTTTTT.

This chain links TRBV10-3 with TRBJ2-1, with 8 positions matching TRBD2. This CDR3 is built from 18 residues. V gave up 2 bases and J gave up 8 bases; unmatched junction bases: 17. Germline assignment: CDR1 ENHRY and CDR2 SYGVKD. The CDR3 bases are TGTGCCATCAGTGAGGGCGGGGACGGGAGGGGCACACGGGATGAGCAGTTCTTC. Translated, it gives CAISEGGDGRGTRDEQFF.

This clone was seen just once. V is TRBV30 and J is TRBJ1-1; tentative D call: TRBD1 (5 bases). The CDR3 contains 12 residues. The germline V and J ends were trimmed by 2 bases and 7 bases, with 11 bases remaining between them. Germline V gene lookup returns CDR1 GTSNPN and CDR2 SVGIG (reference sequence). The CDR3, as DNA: TGTGCCTGGAGTCGCCCGGGGGGTGAAGCTTTCTTT. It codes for CAWSRPGGEAFF.

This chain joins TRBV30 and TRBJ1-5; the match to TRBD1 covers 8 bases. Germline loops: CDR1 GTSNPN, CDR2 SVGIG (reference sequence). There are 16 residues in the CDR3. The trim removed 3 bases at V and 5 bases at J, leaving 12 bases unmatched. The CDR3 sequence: CAWSPIGQGRYQPQHF. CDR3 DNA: TGTGCCTGGAGCCCGATCGGACAGGGAAGATATCAGCCCCAGCATTTT.

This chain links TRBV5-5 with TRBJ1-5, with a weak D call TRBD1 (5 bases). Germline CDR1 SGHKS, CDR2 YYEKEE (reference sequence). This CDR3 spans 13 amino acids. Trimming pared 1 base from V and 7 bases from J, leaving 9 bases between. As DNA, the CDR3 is TGTGCCAGCAGCTTGACGGGGGACCAGCCCCAGCATTTT. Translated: CASSLTGDQPQHF.

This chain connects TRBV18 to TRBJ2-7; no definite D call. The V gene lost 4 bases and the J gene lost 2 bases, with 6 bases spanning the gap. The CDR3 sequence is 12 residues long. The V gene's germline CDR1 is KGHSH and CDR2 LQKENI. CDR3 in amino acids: CASSRAAYEQYF. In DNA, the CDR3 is TGTGCCAGCTCACGGGCAGCCTACGAGCAGTACTTC.

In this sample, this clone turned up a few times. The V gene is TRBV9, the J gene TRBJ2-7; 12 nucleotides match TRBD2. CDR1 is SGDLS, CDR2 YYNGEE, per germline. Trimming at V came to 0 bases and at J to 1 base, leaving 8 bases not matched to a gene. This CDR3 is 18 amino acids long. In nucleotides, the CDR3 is TGTGCCAGCAGCGTAGACCCTAGCGGGAGGGCCGGGTCCTACGAGCAGTACTTC. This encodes CASSVDPSGRAGSYEQYF.

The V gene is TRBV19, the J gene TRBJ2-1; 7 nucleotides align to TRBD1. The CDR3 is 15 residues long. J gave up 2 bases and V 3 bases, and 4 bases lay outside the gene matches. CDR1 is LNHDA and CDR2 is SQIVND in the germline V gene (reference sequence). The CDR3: CASSIRQGTYNEQFF. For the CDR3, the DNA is TGTGCCAGTAGTATTAGACAGGGAACCTACAATGAGCAGTTCTTC.

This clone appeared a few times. The CDR3 here is CASSNPGGPSTDTQYF. The CDR3 nucleotides are TGTGCCAGCAGTAACCCCGGGGGGCCGAGCACAGATACGCAGTATTTT. This chain uses TRBV6-6 with TRBJ2-3; a weak D match, TRBD2 (7 bases). V was cut by 5 bases and J by 0 bases, with 15 bases left in between. This CDR3 has 16 amino acids. Germline CDR1 reads MNHNY; CDR2 reads SVGAGI (reference sequence).

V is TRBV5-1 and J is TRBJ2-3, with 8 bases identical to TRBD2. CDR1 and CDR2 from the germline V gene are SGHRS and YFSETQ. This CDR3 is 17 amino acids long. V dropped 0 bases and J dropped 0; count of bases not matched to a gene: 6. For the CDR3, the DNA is TGCGCCAGCAGCTTGGTCGGCGGGGGGCCCAGCACAGATACGCAGTATTTT. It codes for CASSLVGGGPSTDTQYF.